A single sample gave rise to the 7 T cell receptor beta chains below, sequenced in a study of blood T cell repertoires in COVID-19 (dated by TCRdb to 2018 to 2021). Library construction relied on the immunoSEQ multiplex PCR assay. TCRdb obtained this table from immuneACCESS and retained in-frame rearrangements with V and J assigned. These tables miss some clones; where compared with another copy, unresolved V genes account for less than half of the shortfall, and the remainder is unexplained. The sample yields a few hundred thousand clones; roughly 90% were counted once. The ten largest make up 1.5% to 2% of the sample. Specimen: PBMCs or T cells enriched from blood (not recorded which). All receptors derive from a woman in her 30s who had recovered from COVID-19.

The chain recombines TRBV28 with TRBJ1-5; tentative D call: TRBD1 (6 bases). Trimming removed 6 bases from V and 6 bases from J, with 21 bases in between. The germline V gene has CDR1 MDHEN and CDR2 SYDVKM. The CDR3 is 16 amino acids. CDR3 region: CASSPTQQGSGQPQHF. The CDR3 DNA reads as TGTGCCAGCAGCCCCACCCAACAGGGATCGGGTCAGCCCCAGCATTTT.

J is TRBJ1-4 and V is TRBV7-2; 8 bases are a match to TRBD1. With 1 base clipped from V and 4 bases from J, the junction kept 2 bases outside the gene matches. The V gene's germline CDR1 is SGHTA and CDR2 FQGNSA. The CDR3 extends over 15 amino acids. The CDR3 region has the DNA TGTGCCAGCAGCTTAGGGGGACAGGATAATGAAAAACTGTTTTTT. This translates into CASSLGGQDNEKLFF. Based on the CDR3 plus reference TRBV7-2 and TRBJ1-4, the full variable domain is GAGVSQSPSNKVTEKGKDVELRCDPISGHTALYWYRQSLGQGLEFLIYFQGNSAPDKSGLPSDRFSAERTGGSVSTLTIQRTQQEDSAVYLCASSLGGQDNEKLFFGSGTQLSVL.

The chain employs TRBV4-1 and TRBJ1-1; D is perhaps TRBD1 (5 bases). V lost 9 bases and J 0 bases, leaving 20 bases between the germline ends. CDR3 length: 16 amino acids. Germline CDR1 and CDR2: MGHRA and YSYEKL. CDR3 nucleotides: TGCGCCAGTCGGGAGGGGACCAAATACATGAACACTGAAGCTTTCTTT. Translating gives CASREGTKYMNTEAFF.

The chain combines TRBV29-1 with TRBJ2-1; D is undetermined. The CDR3 consists of 12 residues. CDR1 is SQVTM and CDR2 is ANQGSEA in the germline V gene. The V and J ends lost 8 bases and 7 bases respectively, with 15 bases between them. The CDR3: CSSMIIRNEQFF. CDR3 nucleotide sequence: TGCAGCTCCATGATTATTCGGAATGAGCAGTTCTTC.

The rearrangement joins TRBV7-2 to TRBJ2-1; 9 bases agree with TRBD2. The V and J ends lost 1 base and 13 bases, in that order; junction bases with no gene match: 5. Germline CDR1 is SGHTA and CDR2 is FQGNSA. The CDR3 consists of 13 residues. In nucleotides, the CDR3 is TGTGCCAGCAGCTTAGGGCTTAGCGGGAGACAGTTCTTC. Translation gives CASSLGLSGRQFF.

The rearrangement links TRBV18 to TRBJ2-7; 7 bases are a match to TRBD1. This CDR3 spans 14 amino acids. The ends lost 4 bases at V and 6 bases at J; junction bases unmatched: 9. Per germline, CDR1 KGHSH and CDR2 LQKENI. CDR3 DNA: TGTGCCAGCTCACAGCGACAGGGTAATCGCGAGCAGTACTTC. Encoded protein: CASSQRQGNREQYF.

The table lists this clone with a few counts. The gene calls are TRBV4-2 and TRBJ2-1; no clear D gene. CDR3 length: 15 residues. Trimming shortened V by 4 bases and J by 0 bases, and 10 bases separated the two germline ends. From germline, CDR1 is LGHNA and CDR2 YNFKEQ. CDR3 sequence: CASSLILSSYNEQFF. DNA for the CDR3: TGTGCCAGCAGCCTCATCCTGAGCTCCTACAATGAGCAGTTCTTC.